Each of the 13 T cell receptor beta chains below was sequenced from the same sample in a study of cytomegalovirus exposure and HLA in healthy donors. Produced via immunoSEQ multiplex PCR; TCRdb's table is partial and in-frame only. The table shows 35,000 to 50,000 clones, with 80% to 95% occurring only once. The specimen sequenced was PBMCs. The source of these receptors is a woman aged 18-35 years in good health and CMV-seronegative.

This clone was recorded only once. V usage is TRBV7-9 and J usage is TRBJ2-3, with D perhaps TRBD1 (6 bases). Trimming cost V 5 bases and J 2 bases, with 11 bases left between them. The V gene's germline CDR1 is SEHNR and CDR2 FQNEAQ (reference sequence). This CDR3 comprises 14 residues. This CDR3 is CASSLQGNTDTQYF. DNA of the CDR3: TGTGCCAGCAGCCTACAGGGTAACACAGATACGCAGTATTTT.

CDR3 residues: CASRETASYEQYF. The CDR3 DNA follows: TGTGCCAGTAGAGAGACAGCCTCCTACGAGCAGTACTTC. The chain recombines TRBV19 with TRBJ2-7, with a tentative D call TRBD1 (5 bases). This CDR3 spans 13 amino acids. Germline loops: CDR1 LNHDA, CDR2 SQIVND (reference sequence). With 6 bases removed from V and 0 bases from J, the gap between germline ends came to 9 bases.

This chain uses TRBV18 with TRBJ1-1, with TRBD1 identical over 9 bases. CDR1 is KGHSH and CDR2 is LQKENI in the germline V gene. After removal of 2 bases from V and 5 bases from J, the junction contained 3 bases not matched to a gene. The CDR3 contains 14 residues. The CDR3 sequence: CASSPEDRGTEAFF. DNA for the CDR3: TGTGCCAGCTCACCAGAGGACAGGGGAACTGAAGCTTTCTTT.

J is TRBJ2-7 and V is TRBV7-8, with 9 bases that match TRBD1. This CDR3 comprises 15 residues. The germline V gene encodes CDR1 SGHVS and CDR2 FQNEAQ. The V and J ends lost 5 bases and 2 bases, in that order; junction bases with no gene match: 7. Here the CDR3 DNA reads TGTGCCAGCAGCCCTAGAGGGACAGGGCCCTACGAGCAGTACTTC. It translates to CASSPRGTGPYEQYF. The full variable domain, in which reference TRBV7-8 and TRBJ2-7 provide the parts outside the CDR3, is GAGVSQSPRYKVAKRGQDVALRCDPISGHVSLFWYQQALGQGPEFLTYFQNEAQLDKSGLPSDRFFAERPEGSVSTLKIQRTQQEDSAVYLCASSPRGTGPYEQYFGPGTRLTVT.

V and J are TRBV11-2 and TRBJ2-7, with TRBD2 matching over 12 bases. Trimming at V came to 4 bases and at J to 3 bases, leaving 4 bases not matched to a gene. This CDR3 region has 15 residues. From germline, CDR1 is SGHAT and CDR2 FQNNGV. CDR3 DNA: TGTGCCAGCAGCTCTCTAGCGGGGGGGAGCTACGAGCAGTACTTC. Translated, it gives CASSSLAGGSYEQYF.

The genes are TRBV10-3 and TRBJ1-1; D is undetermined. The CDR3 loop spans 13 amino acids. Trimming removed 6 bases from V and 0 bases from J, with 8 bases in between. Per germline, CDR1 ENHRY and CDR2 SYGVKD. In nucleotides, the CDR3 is TGTGCCATCAGGGGAGAAGTGAACACTGAAGCTTTCTTT. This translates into CAIRGEVNTEAFF.

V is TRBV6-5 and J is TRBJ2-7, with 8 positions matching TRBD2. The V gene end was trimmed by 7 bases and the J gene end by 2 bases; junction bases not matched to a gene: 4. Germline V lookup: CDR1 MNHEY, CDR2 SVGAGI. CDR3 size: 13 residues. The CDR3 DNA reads TGTGCCAGCAACCCCGGGAGGGCCTACGAGCAGTACTTC. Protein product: CASNPGRAYEQYF.

The CDR3 bases are TGTGCCAGCAGCTTCACTAGCGGGAGGGGCGCCGGGGAGCTGTTTTTT. It encodes CASSFTSGRGAGELFF. This chain connects TRBV7-2 to TRBJ2-2; the match to TRBD2 covers 13 bases. V dropped 3 bases and J dropped 6; count of bases not matched to a gene: 4. Looked up from germline, CDR1 is SGHTA and CDR2 is FQGNSA. This CDR3 is built from 16 residues.

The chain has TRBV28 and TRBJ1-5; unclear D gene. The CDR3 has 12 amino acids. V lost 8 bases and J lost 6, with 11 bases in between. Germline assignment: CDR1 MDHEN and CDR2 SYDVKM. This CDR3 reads CASGVEGQPQHF. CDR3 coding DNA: TGTGCCAGCGGCGTAGAGGGTCAGCCCCAGCATTTT. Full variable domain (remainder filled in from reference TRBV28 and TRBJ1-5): DVKVTQSSRYLVKRTGEKVFLECVQDMDHENMFWYRQDPGLGLRLIYFSYDVKMKEKGDIPEGYSVSREKKERFSLILESASTNQTSMYLCASGVEGQPQHFGDGTRLSIL.

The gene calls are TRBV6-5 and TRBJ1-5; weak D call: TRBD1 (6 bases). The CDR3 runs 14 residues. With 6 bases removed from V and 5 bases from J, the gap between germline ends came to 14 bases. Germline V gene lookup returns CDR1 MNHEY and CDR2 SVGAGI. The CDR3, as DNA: TGTGCCAGCAGGCTAACAGGGAGTCATCAGCCCCAGCATTTT. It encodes CASRLTGSHQPQHF.

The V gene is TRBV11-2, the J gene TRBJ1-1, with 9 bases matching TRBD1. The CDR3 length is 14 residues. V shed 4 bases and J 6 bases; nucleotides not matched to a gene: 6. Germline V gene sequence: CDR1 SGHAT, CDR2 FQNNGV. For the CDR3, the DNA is TGTGCCAGCAGCTGGGACAGGGCTCACGCTGAAGCTTTCTTT. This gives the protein CASSWDRAHAEAFF.

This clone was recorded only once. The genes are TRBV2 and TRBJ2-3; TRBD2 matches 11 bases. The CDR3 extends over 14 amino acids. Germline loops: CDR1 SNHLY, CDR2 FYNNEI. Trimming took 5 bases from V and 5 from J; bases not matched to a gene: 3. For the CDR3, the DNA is TGTGCCAGCAGTATGACTAGCGGGAAAGATACGCAGTATTTT. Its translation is CASSMTSGKDTQYF.

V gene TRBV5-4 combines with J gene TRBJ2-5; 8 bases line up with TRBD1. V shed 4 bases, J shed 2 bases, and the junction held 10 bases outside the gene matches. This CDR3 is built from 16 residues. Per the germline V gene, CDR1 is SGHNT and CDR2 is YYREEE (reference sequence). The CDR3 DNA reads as TGTGCCAGCAGCCCCCAGGGGGCCTCCCGTCAAGAGACCCAGTACTTC. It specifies CASSPQGASRQETQYF.